A single sample gave rise to the 13 T cell receptor beta chains below, sequenced in a study of Ad26.COV2.S vaccination and SARS-CoV-2 variants. Indicated treatment: roughly 20 received Ad26.COV2.S at low or high dose, single or two shots; 5 received placebo; per-sample allocation not given. Material that was analyzed had been drawn on day 63 after the first vaccine or placebo injection. The table came from immunoSEQ multiplex PCR; TCRdb's copy has only in-frame clones and leaves some out. Of roughly 350,000 clones listed, around 86% are singletons. Specimen: peripheral blood, collected in a trial of Ad26.COV2.S vaccine versus placebo. The receptors come from a person between 18 and 59 years old who received the Ad26.COV2.S COVID-19 vaccine or a placebo.

The CDR3 reads CASRPVGGFNYGYTF. DNA of the CDR3: TGCGCCAGCAGACCAGTGGGGGGGTTTAACTATGGCTACACCTTC. The gene calls are TRBV4-1 and TRBJ1-2; maybe TRBD1 (5 bases). Germline CDR1 is MGHRA and CDR2 is YSYEKL. This CDR3 comprises 15 residues. The germline V and J ends were trimmed by 6 bases and 1 base, with 15 bases remaining between them.

This clone has a handful of counts. This chain links TRBV5-1 with TRBJ1-1, with a possible D match to TRBD1 (5 bases). Looked up from germline, CDR1 is SGHRS and CDR2 is YFSETQ. V lost 2 bases, J lost 5 bases, and 10 bases lay in between. This CDR3 region has 13 residues. The CDR3 loop is CASSLWGRTEAFF. CDR3 bases: TGCGCCAGCAGCTTATGGGGGAGGACTGAAGCTTTCTTT.

The chain joins TRBV6-6 to TRBJ1-2; D is uncertain. The germline gives CDR1 MNHNY, CDR2 SVGAGI (reference sequence). The CDR3 covers 13 residues. With 2 bases removed from V and 8 bases from J, the gap between germline ends came to 12 bases. This CDR3 is CASSYAGVGGYTF. The CDR3 region has the DNA TGTGCCAGCAGTTACGCCGGCGTAGGGGGCTACACCTTC.

The chain uses TRBV7-3 and TRBJ2-1, with TRBD2 identical over 8 bases. V trimming: 1 base; J trimming: 9 bases; junction bases outside the gene matches: 5. The CDR3 is made up of 14 amino acids. Germline V lookup: CDR1 SGHTA, CDR2 FQGTGA. CDR3 sequence (DNA): TGTGCCAGCAGCTTAAGTAGCGGGGAGGGTGAGCAGTTCTTC. Amino acid sequence: CASSLSSGEGEQFF.

The chain has TRBV13 and TRBJ1-2, with D uncertain. The V gene lost 4 bases and the J gene lost 3 bases, with 9 bases spanning the gap. The CDR3 loop spans 13 amino acids. Germline CDR1 PRHDT, CDR2 FYEKMQ (reference sequence). The CDR3 loop reads CASSSSSYYGYTF. CDR3 bases: TGTGCCAGCAGCTCCAGCTCGTACTATGGCTACACCTTC. Using reference TRBV13 and TRBJ1-2 for the parts outside the CDR3, the full variable domain is AAGVIQSPRHLIKEKRETATLKCYPIPRHDTVYWYQQGPGQDPQFLISFYEKMQSDKGSIPDRFSAQQFSDYHSELNMSSLELGDSALYFCASSSSSYYGYTFGSGTRLTVV.

The chain employs TRBV5-1 and TRBJ1-1; 8 bases fit TRBD1. Trimming took 1 base from V and 1 from J; bases not matched to a gene: 3. The CDR3 spans 15 residues. Germline CDR1 SGHRS, CDR2 YFSETQ. CDR3 sequence: CASSLSGTGNTEAFF. The CDR3 region has the DNA TGCGCCAGCAGCTTGTCAGGGACAGGGAACACTGAAGCTTTCTTT.

V gene TRBV5-4 combines with J gene TRBJ1-2; 7 nucleotides line up with TRBD1. The V segment lost 4 bases and the J segment 8 bases; nucleotides outside the gene matches: 17. Germline V gene data show CDR1 as SGHNT and CDR2 as YYREEE (reference sequence). CDR3 length equals 16 residues. This CDR3 is CASSKGQDLESTGYTF. CDR3 nucleotides: TGTGCCAGCAGCAAAGGACAGGATCTAGAGTCGACAGGCTACACCTTC.

The rearrangement links TRBV7-2 to TRBJ2-7; TRBD2 agrees at 11 bases. CDR3 length: 15 residues. Germline assignment: CDR1 SGHTA and CDR2 FQGNSA. V lost 1 base to trimming and J lost 3 bases; unmatched junction nucleotides: 2. The chain's CDR3 is CASSLETSGGYEQYF. As DNA, the CDR3 is TGTGCCAGCAGCTTAGAAACTAGCGGGGGCTACGAGCAGTACTTC. Looking up the rest from reference TRBV7-2 and TRBJ2-7 gives the full variable domain: GAGVSQSPSNKVTEKGKDVELRCDPISGHTALYWYRQSLGQGLEFLIYFQGNSAPDKSGLPSDRFSAERTGGSVSTLTIQRTQQEDSAVYLCASSLETSGGYEQYFGPGTRLTVT.

The genes are TRBV19 and TRBJ2-7; 8 positions match TRBD1. The CDR3 extends over 14 amino acids. J lost 5 bases, V lost 5 bases, and 8 bases had no gene match. Germline CDR1 reads LNHDA; CDR2 reads SQIVND (reference sequence). The CDR3 here is CASSPRTGSHEQYF. The CDR3 coding sequence is TGTGCCAGTAGTCCCCGGACAGGGAGTCACGAGCAGTACTTC. The whole variable domain, remainder taken from reference TRBV19 and TRBJ2-7, is DGGITQSPKYLFRKEGQNVTLSCEQNLNHDAMYWYRQDPGQGLRLIYYSQIVNDFQKGDIAEGYSVSREKKESFPLTVTSAQKNPTAFYLCASSPRTGSHEQYFGPGTRLTVT.

This sequence joins TRBV6-5 and TRBJ1-1, with 8 bases lining up with TRBD1. This CDR3 is built from 12 residues. Germline V gives CDR1 MNHEY, CDR2 SVGAGI. V lost 6 bases and J lost 4; bases outside the gene matches: 1. The CDR3 DNA follows: TGTGCCAGCAGAACAGGGGGCACTGAAGCTTTCTTT. Encoded protein: CASRTGGTEAFF.

The table lists this clone with a few counts. V and J are TRBV6-1 and TRBJ1-2; D gene uncertain. Germline CDR1 and CDR2: MNHNS and SASEGT. V lost 1 base, J lost 0 bases, and 9 bases lay in between. CDR3 length: 15 residues. The CDR3 DNA reads as TGTGCCAGCAGTGAAGGGTTCAGTTCTAACTATGGCTACACCTTC. This translates into CASSEGFSSNYGYTF.

The chain is built from TRBV5-1 and TRBJ2-5, with D perhaps matching TRBD1 or TRBD2 (6 bases each). Germline CDR1 SGHRS, CDR2 YFSETQ. CDR3 length: 14 residues. Trimming took 1 base from V and 3 from J, leaving 10 bases between them. CDR3 nucleotides: TGCGCCAGCAGCTTGTGGAGGGGGGAAGAGACCCAGTACTTC. Protein: CASSLWRGEETQYF.

The V and J genes are TRBV7-8 and TRBJ1-2; no definite D call. The CDR3 runs to 14 residues. CDR1 and CDR2 from the germline V gene are SGHVS and FQNEAQ. Trimming cost V 5 bases and J 2 bases, with 12 bases left between them. CDR3 bases: TGTGCCAGCAGCCCACGGAGAGGGAACTATGGCTACACCTTC. Translation: CASSPRRGNYGYTF.